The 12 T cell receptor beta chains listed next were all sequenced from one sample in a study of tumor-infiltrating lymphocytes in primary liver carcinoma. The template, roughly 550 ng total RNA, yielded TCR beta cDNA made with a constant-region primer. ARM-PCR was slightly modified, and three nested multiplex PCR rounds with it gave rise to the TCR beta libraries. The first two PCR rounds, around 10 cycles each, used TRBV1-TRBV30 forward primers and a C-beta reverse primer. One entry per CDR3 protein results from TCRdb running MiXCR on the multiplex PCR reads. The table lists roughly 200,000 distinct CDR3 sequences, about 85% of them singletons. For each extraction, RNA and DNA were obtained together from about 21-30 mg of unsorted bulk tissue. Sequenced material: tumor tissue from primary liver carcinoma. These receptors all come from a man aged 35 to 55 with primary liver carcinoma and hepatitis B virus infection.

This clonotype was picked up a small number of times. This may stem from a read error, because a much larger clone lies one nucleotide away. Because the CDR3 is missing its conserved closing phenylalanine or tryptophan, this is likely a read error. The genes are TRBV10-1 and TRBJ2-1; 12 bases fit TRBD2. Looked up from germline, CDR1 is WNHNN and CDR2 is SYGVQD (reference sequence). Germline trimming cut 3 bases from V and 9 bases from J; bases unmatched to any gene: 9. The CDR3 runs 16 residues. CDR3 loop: CASSDPTSGSDGEQFL. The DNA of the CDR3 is TGCGCCAGCAGTGACCCGACTAGCGGGAGTGATGGTGAGCAGTTCCTC.

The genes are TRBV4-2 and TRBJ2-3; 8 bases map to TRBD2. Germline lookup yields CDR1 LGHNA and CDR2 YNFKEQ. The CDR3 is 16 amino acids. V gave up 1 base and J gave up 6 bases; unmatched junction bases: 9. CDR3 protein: CASSQGLGTRGDTQYF. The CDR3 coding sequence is TGTGCCAGCAGCCAAGGTTTGGGGACTAGGGGCGATACGCAGTATTTT.

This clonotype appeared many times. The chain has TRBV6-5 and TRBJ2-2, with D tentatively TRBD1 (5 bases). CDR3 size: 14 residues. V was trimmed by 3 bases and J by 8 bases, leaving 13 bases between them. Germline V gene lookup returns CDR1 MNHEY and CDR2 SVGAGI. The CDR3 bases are TGTGCCAGCAGTTATCAAGGGGTACTGGGGGAGCTGTTTTTT. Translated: CASSYQGVLGELFF.

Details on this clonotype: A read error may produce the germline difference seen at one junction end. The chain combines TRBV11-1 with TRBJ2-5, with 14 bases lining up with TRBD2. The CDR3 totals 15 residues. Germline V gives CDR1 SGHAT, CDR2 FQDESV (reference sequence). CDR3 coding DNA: TGTGACAGCACCCTGACGGGACTAGCGGGAGAGACCCAATACTTC. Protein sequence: CDSTLTGLAGETQYF. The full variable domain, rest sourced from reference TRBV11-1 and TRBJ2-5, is EAEVAQSPRYKITEKSQAVAFWCDPISGHATLYWYRQILGQGPELLVQFQDESVVDDSQLPKDRFSAERLKGVDSTLKIQPAELGDSAMYLCDSTLTGLAGETQYFGPGTRLLVL.

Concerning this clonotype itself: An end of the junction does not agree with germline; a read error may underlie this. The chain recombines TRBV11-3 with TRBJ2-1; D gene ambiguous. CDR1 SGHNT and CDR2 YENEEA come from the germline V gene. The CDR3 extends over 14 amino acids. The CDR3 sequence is CASSSGVSNNKQFF. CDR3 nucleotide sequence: TGTGCCAGCAGCTCTGGCGTCTCGAACAATAAGCAGTTCTTC.

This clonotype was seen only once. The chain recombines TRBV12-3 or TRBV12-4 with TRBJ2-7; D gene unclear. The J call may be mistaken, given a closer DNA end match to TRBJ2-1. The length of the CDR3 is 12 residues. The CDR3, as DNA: TGTGCCAGCAGTCTCCACACGAGCGAGCAGTTCTTC. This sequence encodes CASSLHTSEQFF.

The CDR3 loop reads CARSRILVPPLHF. CDR3 coding DNA: TGTGCCAGAAGCCGGATACTGGTTCCACCCCTCCACTTT. The V gene is TRBV11-1, the J gene TRBJ1-6, with D uncertain. CDR1 is SGHAT and CDR2 is FQDESV in the germline V gene (reference sequence). The CDR3 is 13 amino acids. V was pared by 9 bases and J by 11 bases, with 17 bases between. Drawing the rest from reference TRBV11-1 and TRBJ1-6, the complete variable domain is EAEVAQSPRYKITEKSQAVAFWCDPISGHATLYWYRQILGQGPELLVQFQDESVVDDSQLPKDRFSAERLKGVDSTLKIQPAELGDSAMYLCARSRILVPPLHFGNGTRLTVT.

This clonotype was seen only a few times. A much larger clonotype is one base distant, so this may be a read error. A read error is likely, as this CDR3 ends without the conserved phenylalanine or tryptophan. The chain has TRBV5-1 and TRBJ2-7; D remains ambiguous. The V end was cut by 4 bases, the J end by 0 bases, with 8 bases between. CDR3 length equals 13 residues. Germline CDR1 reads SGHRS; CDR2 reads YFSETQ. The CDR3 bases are TGCGCCAGCAGCAACGAGGTCTCCTACGAGCAGTACCTC. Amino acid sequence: CASSNEVSYEQYL.

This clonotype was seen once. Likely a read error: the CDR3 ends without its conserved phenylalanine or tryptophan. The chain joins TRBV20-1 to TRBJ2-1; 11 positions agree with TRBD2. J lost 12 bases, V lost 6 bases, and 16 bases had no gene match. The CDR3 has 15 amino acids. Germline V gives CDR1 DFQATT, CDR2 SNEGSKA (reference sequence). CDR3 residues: CSAVPGTSGSWRQFI. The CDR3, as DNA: TGCAGTGCCGTCCCCGGGACTAGCGGAAGCTGGAGGCAGTTCATC.

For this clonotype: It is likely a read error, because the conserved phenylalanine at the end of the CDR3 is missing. This CDR3 reads CVSSTGTGPYEQYL. The CDR3 DNA is TGTGTCAGCAGTACCGGGACAGGACCCTACGAGCAGTACCTC. This chain links TRBV6-1 with TRBJ2-7, with TRBD1 matching 8 bases. This CDR3 is built from 14 residues. Germline lookup yields CDR1 MNHNS and CDR2 SASEGT.

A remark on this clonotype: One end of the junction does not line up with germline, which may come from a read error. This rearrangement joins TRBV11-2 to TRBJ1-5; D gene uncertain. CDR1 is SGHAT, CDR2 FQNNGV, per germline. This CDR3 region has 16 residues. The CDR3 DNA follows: TGTATCAGCAGCTTAGGAGACACGGGTTGGGCTCAGCCCCAACATTTT. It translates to CISSLGDTGWAQPQHF.

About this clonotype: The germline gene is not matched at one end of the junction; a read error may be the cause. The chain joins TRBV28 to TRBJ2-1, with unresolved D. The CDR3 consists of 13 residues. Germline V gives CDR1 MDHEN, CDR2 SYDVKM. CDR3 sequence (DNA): TGTGCCAACAGCCCTGGACCCTTCAATGAGCAGCTCTTC. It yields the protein CANSPGPFNEQLF.